The following is a T cell receptor beta chain sequence with its context. Its antigen is not known. Libraries were prepared by immunoSEQ multiplex PCR; TCRdb keeps only in-frame clonotypes and omits some of them. The data show about 1 million clones, about 76% seen once. The data derive from a study of shared clonotypes between healthy human individuals. Study summary: Three plates each covered CD4 naive and memory; CD8 naive two, CD8 memory one.

Trimming took 2 bases from V and 10 from J, leaving 11 bases between them. This CDR3 comprises 12 residues. Germline V lookup: CDR1 LGHNT, CDR2 FRNRAP. Whole-study findings and limits: On the whole, naive subsets had larger estimated richness than memory subsets had.

Sequencing input: memory CD4+ T cells sorted from blood. Subset here: CD45RA-negative fraction. The sequence came from a man in his late teens or twenties in good health. V gene TRBV12-5 combines with J gene TRBJ1-1; no firm D call. CDR3 sequence (DNA): TGTGCTAGTGGTTTGCCACAAGCTAGAGCTTTCTTT. The encoded protein is CASGLPQARAFF. The full variable domain, rest sourced from reference TRBV12-5 and TRBJ1-1, is DARVTQTPRHKVTEMGQEVTMRCQPILGHNTVFWYRQTMMQGLELLAYFRNRAPLDDSGMPKDRFSAEMPDATLATLKIQPSEPRDSAVYFCASGLPQARAFFGQGTRLTVV.